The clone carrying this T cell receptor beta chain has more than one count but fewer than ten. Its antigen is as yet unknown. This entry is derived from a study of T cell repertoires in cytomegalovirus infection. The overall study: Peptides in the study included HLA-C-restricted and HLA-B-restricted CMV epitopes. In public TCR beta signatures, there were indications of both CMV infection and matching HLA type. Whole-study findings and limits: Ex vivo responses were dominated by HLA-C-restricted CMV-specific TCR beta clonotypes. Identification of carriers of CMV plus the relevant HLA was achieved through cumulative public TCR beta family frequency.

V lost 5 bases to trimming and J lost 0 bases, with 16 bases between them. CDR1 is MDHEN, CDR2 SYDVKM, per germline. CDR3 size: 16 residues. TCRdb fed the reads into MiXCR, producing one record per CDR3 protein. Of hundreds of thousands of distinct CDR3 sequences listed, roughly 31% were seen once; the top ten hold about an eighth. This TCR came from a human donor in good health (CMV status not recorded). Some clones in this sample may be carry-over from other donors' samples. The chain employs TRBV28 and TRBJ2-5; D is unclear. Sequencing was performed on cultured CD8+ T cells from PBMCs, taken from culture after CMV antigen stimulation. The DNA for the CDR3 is TGTGCCAGCAGTCTCAGACTTACCCAGTACCAAGAGACCCAGTACTTC. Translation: CASSLRLTQYQETQYF.